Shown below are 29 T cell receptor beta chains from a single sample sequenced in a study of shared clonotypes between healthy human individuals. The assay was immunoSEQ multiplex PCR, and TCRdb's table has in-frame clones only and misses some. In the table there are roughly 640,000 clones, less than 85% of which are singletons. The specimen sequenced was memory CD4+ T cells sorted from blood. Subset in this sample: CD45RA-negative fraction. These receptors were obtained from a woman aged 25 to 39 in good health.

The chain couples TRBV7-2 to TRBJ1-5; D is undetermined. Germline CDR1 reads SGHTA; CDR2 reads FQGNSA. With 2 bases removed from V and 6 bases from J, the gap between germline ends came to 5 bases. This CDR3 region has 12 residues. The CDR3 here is CASSLMGQPQHF. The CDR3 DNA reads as TGTGCCAGCAGCTTAATGGGTCAGCCCCAGCATTTT.

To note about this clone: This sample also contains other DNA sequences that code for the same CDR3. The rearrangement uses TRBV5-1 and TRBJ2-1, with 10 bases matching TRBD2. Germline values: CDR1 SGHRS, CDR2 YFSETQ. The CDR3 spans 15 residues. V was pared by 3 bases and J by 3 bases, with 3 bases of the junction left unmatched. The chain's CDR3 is CASSSGTSDYNEQFF. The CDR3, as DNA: TGCGCCAGCAGCTCCGGGACTAGCGACTACAATGAGCAGTTCTTC.

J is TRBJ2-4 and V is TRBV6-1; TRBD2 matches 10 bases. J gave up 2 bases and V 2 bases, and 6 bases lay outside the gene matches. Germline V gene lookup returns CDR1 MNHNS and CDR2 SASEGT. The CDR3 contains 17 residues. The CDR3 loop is CASSELSSGSSKNIQYF. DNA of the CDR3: TGTGCCAGCAGTGAACTTTCTAGCGGGAGTTCCAAAAACATTCAGTACTTC.

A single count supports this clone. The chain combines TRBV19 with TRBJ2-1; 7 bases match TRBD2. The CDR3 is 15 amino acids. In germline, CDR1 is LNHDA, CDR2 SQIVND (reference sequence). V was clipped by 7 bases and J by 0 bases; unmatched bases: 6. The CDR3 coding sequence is TGTGCCAGTAATACACTAGCGCGCTCCTACAATGAGCAGTTCTTC. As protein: CASNTLARSYNEQFF.

The CDR3 bases are TGTGCCAGCAGTTACGGGAGGGCCACAGATACGCAGTATTTT. As protein: CASSYGRATDTQYF. This chain connects TRBV6-5 to TRBJ2-3, with 7 bases fitting TRBD2. This CDR3 spans 14 amino acids. The V gene's germline CDR1 is MNHEY and CDR2 SVGAGI. The J segment lost 2 bases and the V segment lost 2 bases, leaving 1 base of the junction unmatched.

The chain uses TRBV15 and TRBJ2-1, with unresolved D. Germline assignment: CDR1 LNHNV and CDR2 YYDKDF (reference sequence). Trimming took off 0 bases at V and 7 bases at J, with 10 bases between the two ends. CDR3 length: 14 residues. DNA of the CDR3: TGTGCCACCAGCAGAGATGTAGTCGGTAATGAGCAGTTCTTC. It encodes CATSRDVVGNEQFF.

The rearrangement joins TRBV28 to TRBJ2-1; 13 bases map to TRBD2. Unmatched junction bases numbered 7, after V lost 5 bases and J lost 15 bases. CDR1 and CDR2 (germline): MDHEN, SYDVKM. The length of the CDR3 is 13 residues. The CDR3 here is CASSVTSGRALFF. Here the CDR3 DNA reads TGTGCCAGCAGTGTAACTAGCGGGAGGGCCTTGTTCTTC.

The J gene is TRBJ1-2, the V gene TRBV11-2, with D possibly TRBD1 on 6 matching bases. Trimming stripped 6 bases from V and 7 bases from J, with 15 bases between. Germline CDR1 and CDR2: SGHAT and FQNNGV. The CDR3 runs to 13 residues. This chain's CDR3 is CASRSDSGGGYTF. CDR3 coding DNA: TGTGCCAGCAGATCGGACAGCGGTGGTGGCTACACCTTC. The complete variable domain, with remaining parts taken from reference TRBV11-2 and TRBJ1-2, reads EAGVAQSPRYKIIEKRQSVAFWCNPISGHATLYWYQQILGQGPKLLIQFQNNGVVDDSQLPKDRFSAERLKGVDSTLKIQPAKLEDSAVYLCASRSDSGGGYTFGSGTRLTVV.

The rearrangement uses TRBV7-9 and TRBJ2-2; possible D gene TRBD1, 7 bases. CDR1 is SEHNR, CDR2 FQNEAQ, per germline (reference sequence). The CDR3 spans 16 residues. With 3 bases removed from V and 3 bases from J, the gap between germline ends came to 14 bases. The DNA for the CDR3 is TGTGCCAGCAGCTTGCGGGGCCAGGGGGACACCGGGGAGCTGTTTTTT. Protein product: CASSLRGQGDTGELFF.

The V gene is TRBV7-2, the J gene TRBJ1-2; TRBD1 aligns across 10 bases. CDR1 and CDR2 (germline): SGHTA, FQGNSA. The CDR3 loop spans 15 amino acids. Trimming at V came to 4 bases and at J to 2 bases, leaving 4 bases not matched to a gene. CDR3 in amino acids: CASSYPGQGNYGYTF. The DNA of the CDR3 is TGTGCCAGCAGCTATCCGGGACAGGGGAACTATGGCTACACCTTC.

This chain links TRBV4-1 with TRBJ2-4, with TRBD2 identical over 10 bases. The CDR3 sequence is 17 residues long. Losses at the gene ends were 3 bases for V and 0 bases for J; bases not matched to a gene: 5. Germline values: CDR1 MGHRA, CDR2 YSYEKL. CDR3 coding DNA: TGCGCCAGCAGCCACCCGGGACTAGCGACAGCCAAAAACATTCAGTACTTC. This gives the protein CASSHPGLATAKNIQYF.

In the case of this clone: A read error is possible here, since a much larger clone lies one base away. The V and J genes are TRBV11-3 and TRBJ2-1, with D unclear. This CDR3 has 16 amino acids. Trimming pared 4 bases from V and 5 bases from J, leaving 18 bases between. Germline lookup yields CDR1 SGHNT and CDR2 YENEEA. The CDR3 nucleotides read TGTGCCAGCAGCTCACTGACTCAACGGAGCAACAATGAGCAGTTCTTC. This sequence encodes CASSSLTQRSNNEQFF.

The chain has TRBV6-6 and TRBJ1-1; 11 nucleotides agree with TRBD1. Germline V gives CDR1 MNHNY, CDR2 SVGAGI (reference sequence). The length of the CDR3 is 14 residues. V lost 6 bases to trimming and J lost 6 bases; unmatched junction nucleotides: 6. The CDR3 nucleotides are TGTGCCAGCAGAGGACAGGGGGCGAATGCTGAAGCTTTCTTT. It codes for CASRGQGANAEAFF.

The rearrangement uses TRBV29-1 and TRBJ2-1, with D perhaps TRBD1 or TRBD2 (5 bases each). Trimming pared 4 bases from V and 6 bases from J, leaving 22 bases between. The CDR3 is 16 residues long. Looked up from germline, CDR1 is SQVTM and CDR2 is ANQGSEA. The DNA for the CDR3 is TGCAGCGTTGTTGTTTGGTTGGGACCCCCTGGCAATGAGCAGTTCTTC. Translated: CSVVVWLGPPGNEQFF.

The CDR3 nucleotides are TGTGCCAGCAGTTTCTCGCCTAGCGGGAGTGGATACAATGAGCAGTTCTTC. This encodes CASSFSPSGSGYNEQFF. The V and J genes are TRBV28 and TRBJ2-1; TRBD2 aligns across 10 bases. The CDR3 is made up of 17 amino acids. V lost 3 bases, J lost 4 bases, and 9 bases stayed unmatched. The germline V gene has CDR1 MDHEN and CDR2 SYDVKM.

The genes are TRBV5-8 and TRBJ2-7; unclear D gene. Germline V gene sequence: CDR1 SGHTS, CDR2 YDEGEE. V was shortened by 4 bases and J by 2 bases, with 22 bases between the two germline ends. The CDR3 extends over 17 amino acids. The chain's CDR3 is CASSRNPHSRVAYEQYF. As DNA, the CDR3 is TGTGCCAGCAGCCGGAACCCCCACAGCCGGGTTGCCTACGAGCAGTACTTC.

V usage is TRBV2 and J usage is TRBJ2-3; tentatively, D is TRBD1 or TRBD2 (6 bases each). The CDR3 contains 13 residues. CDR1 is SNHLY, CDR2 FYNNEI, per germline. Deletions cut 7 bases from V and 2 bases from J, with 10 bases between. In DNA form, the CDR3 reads TGTGCCAGCACGAGGGGGGCCACAGATACGCAGTATTTT. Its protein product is CASTRGATDTQYF. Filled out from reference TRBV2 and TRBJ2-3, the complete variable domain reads EPEVTQTPSHQVTQMGQEVILRCVPISNHLYFYWYRQILGQKVEFLVSFYNNEISEKSEIFDDQFSVERPDGSNFTLKIRSTKLEDSAMYFCASTRGATDTQYFGPGTRLTVL.

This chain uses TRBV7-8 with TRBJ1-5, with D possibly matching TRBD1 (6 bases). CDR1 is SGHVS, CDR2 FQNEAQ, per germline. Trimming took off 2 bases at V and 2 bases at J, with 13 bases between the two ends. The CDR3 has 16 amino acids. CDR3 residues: CASSLSGRGRNQPQHF. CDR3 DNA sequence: TGTGCCAGCAGCTTAAGTGGCAGGGGCCGCAATCAGCCCCAGCATTTT.

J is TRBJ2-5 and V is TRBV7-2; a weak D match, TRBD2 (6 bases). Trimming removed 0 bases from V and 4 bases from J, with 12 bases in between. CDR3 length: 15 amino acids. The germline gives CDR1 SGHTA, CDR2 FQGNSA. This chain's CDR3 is CASSLAQRRVETQYF. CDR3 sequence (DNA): TGTGCCAGCAGCTTAGCCCAGAGGAGGGTAGAGACCCAGTACTTC.

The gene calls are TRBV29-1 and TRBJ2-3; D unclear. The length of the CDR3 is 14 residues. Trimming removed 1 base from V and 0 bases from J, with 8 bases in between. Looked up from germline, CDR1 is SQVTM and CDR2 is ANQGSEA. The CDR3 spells CSVEGQTSTDTQYF. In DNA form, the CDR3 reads TGCAGCGTTGAAGGGCAGACTAGCACAGATACGCAGTATTTT.

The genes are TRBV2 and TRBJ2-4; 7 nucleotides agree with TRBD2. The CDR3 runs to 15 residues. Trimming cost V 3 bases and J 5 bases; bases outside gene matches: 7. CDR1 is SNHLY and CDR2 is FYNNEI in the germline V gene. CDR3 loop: CASSDLTGGQNIQYF. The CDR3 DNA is TGTGCCAGCAGTGATCTAACGGGAGGCCAAAACATTCAGTACTTC.

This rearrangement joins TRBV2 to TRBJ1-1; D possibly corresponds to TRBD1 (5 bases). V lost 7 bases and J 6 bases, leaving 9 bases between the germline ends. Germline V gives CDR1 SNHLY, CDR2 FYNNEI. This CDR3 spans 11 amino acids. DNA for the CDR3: TGTGCCAGCAAGGGAGGGGCTGAAGCTTTCTTT. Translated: CASKGGAEAFF.

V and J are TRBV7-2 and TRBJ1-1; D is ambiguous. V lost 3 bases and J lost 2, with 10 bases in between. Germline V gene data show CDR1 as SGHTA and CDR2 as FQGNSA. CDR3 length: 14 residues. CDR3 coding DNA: TGTGCCAGCAGCTTCCAGGTACGCAACACTGAAGCTTTCTTT. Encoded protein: CASSFQVRNTEAFF.

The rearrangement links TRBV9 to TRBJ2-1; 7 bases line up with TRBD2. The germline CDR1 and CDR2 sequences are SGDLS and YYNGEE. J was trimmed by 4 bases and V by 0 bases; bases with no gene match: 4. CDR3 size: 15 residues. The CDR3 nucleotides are TGTGCCAGCAGCGTAGACAGCGGGATGTACAATGAGCAGTTCTTC. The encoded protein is CASSVDSGMYNEQFF. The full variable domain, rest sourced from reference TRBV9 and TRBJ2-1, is DSGVTQTPKHLITATGQRVTLRCSPRSGDLSVYWYQQSLDQGLQFLIQYYNGEERAKGNILERFSAQQFPDLHSELNLSSLELGDSALYFCASSVDSGMYNEQFFGPGTRLTVL.

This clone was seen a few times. CDR3: CASSLEGEQYF. The CDR3 DNA sequence: TGTGCCAGCAGCCTGGAAGGCGAGCAGTACTTC. The chain joins TRBV4-2 to TRBJ2-7, with no clear D. This CDR3 spans 11 amino acids. V was pared by 4 bases and J by 6 bases, with 7 bases between. CDR1 LGHNA and CDR2 YNFKEQ come from the germline V gene.

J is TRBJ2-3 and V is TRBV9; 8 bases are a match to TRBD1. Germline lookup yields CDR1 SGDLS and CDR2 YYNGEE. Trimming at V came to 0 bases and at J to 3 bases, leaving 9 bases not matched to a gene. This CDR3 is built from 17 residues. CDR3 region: CASSVGAGGVFTDTQYF. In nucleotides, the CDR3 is TGTGCCAGCAGCGTAGGGGCAGGGGGCGTTTTTACAGATACGCAGTATTTT.

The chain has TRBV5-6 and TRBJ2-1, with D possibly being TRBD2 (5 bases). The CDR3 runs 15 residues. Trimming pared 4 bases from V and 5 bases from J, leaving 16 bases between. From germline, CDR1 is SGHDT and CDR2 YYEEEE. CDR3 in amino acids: CASSPPRIGDNEQFF. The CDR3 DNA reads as TGTGCCAGCAGCCCGCCTCGGATCGGGGACAATGAGCAGTTCTTC.

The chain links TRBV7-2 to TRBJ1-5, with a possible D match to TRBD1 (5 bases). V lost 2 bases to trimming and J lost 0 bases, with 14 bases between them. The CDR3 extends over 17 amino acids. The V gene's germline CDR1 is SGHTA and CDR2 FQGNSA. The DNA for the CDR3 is TGTGCCAGCAGCTTATTTGGAGCGGGGGTTAGCAATCAGCCCCAGCATTTT. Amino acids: CASSLFGAGVSNQPQHF.

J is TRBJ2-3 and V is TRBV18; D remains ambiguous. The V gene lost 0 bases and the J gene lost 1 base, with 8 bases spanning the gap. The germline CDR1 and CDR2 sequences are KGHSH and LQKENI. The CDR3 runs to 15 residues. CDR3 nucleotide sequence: TGTGCCAGCTCACCACCCGGAACCCGCACAGATACGCAGTATTTT. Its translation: CASSPPGTRTDTQYF. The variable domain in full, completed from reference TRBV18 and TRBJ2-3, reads NAGVMQNPRHLVRRRGQEARLRCSPMKGHSHVYWYRQLPEEGLKFMVYLQKENIIDESGMPKERFSAEFPKEGPSILRIQQVVRGDSAAYFCASSPPGTRTDTQYFGPGTRLTVL.